This TCR beta chain was sequenced for a study of molecular identifiers for immune sequencing clone quantification. Study-level information: Four of five splits of RNA from roughly 18,000 or 92,000 naive CD8 cells were sequenced in replicates. Whole-study findings and limits: Barcode sharing among identical TCR molecules could make large clones appear smaller.

Bulk TCR libraries were made with methods that had been previously described and with listed TCR primers. TCRdb reprocessed the PCR reads via MiXCR and lists one record per CDR3 protein. There are about half a million distinct CDR3 sequences in the sample; roughly 24% occur only once, and roughly 0.77% lies in the top ten. With regard to this clonotype: Its cognate antigen is unknown. It may be a read error: a sequence one base away is much more abundant.

Germline-derived CDR1 and CDR2 are MGHRA and YSYEKL. This CDR3 spans 13 amino acids. After removal of 3 bases from V and 7 bases from J, the junction contained 5 bases not matched to a gene. The receptor's source is a human donor in good health. Some libraries in this study had Jurkat cell RNA spiked in. The source material was naive CD8+ T cells from blood, with Jurkat cell RNA spiked in. The subset here: FACS-sorted CD8+CD4-CCR7+CD45RA+ naive T cells. The V gene is TRBV4-1, the J gene TRBJ1-2; 7 bases map to TRBD1. For the CDR3, the DNA is TGCGCCAGCAGCCAGGGACAGCCCATTGGCTACACCTTC. This translates into CASSQGQPIGYTF.